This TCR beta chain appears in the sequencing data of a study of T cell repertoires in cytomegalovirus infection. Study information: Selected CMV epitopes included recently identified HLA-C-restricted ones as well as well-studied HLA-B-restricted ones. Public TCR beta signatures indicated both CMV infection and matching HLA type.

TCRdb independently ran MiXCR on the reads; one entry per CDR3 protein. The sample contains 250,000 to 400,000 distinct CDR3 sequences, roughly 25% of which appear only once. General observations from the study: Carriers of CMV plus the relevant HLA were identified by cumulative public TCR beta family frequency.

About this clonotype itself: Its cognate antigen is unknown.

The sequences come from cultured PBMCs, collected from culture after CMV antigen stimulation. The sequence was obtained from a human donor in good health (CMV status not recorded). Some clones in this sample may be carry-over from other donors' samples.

For the CDR3, the DNA is TGTGCCAGCAGCTTACGGGGCGACGGAGCCAAAAACATTCAGTACTTC. This gives the protein CASSLRGDGAKNIQYF. The V gene is TRBV7-9, the J gene TRBJ2-4; D tentatively reads TRBD1 or TRBD2 (5 bases each). Trimming pared 2 bases from V and 0 bases from J, leaving 11 bases between. The CDR3 is 16 residues long. Germline V lookup: CDR1 SEHNR, CDR2 FQNEAQ (reference sequence).